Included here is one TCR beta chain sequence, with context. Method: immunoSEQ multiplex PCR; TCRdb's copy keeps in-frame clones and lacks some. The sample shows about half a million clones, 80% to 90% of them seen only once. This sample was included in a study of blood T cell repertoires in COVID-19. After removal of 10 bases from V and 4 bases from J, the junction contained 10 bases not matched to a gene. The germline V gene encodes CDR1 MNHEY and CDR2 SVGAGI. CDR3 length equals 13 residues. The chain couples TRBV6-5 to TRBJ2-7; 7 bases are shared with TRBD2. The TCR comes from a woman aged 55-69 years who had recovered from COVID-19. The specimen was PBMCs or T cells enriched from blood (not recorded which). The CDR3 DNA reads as TGTGCCACCCGTTTGGGAGGGGTTTACGAGCAGTACTTC. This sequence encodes CATRLGGVYEQYF.